This T cell receptor beta chain was documented in a study of blood T cell repertoires in COVID-19. On the study more broadly: Collection of acute and convalescent COVID-19 samples took place in the United States, Italy and Spain. T cells, B-cell-depleted T cells, or PBMCs supplied cDNA or gDNA.

Authors' data handling: Amplification of reference gene primers was used by the study to estimate nucleated cell counts. Profiling relied on immunoSEQ multiplex PCR, and the TCRdb table lists in-frame clones only, not all of them. The D gene and trimming were derived from the DNA, and the V and J assignments and clone size from that table. The repertoire includes 250,000 or so clones, 89% of them detected once, and about 4.6% sits in the top ten. Germline CDR1 and CDR2: MNHEY and SMNVEV (reference sequence). V was shortened by 6 bases and J by 6 bases, with 12 bases between the two germline ends. This CDR3 contains 13 residues.

Sequencing input: peripheral blood. The chain uses TRBV27 and TRBJ1-5, with D perhaps matching TRBD1 (6 bases). The origin of this receptor is a woman in her forties who had recovered from COVID-19. CDR3 loop: CASRPTGSQPQHF. CDR3 in DNA: TGTGCCAGCAGACCAACAGGGTCTCAGCCCCAGCATTTT.